This T cell receptor beta chain was profiled in a study of shared clonotypes between healthy human individuals. The length of the CDR3 is 16 residues. Trimming took off 4 bases at V and 5 bases at J, with 18 bases between the two ends. Germline-derived CDR1 and CDR2 are SGHDN and FVKESK. Genomic DNA (from each subset) was split evenly across several immunoSEQ plates. Each PCR replicate run on unsorted PBMC took in 300 to 350 ng DNA, approximately 30,000 T cell genomes. The team ran DNA from unsorted PBMCs on ten immunoSEQ deep assay plates for sequencing. Clones were sequenced by immunoSEQ multiplex PCR, and TCRdb holds only the in-frame ones, with some missing. The data hold about 480,000 clones, with roughly 85% observed a single time.

Sequencing was carried out using PBMCs. This chain joins TRBV14 and TRBJ2-1; D perhaps matches TRBD2 (6 bases). The sequence came from a woman in her 40s in good health. Some clones in this sample may be carry-over from other donors' samples. CDR3 bases: TGTGCCAGCAGCCCAATCCGGAGCGGGCCTCACAATGAGCAGTTCTTC. It encodes CASSPIRSGPHNEQFF.